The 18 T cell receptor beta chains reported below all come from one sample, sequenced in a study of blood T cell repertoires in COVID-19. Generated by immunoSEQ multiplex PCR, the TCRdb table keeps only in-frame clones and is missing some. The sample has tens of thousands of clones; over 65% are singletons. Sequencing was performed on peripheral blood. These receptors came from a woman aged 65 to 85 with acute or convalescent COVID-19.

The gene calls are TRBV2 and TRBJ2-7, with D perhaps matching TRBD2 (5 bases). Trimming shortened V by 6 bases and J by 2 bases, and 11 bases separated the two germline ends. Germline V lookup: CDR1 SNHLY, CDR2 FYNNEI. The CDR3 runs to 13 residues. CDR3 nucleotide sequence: TGTGCCAGCAGCCAAGGACTCACCTACGAGCAGTACTTC. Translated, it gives CASSQGLTYEQYF.

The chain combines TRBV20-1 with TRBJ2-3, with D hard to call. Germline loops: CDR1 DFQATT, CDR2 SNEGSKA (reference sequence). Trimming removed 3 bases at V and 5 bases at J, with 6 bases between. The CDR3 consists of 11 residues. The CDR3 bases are TGCAGTGCTAGCCAACAAGATACGCAGTATTTT. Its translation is CSASQQDTQYF.

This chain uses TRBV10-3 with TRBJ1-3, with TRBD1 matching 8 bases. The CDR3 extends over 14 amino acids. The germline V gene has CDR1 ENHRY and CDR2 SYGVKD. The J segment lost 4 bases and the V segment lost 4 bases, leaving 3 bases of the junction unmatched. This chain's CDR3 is CAISGQGRGNTIYF. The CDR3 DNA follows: TGTGCCATCAGTGGACAGGGGCGCGGAAACACCATATATTTT.

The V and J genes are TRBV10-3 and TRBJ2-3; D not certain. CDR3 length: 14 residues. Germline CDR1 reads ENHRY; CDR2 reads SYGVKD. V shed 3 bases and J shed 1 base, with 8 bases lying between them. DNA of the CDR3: TGTGCCATCAGTGAACAGCAAGGCACAGATACGCAGTATTTT. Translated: CAISEQQGTDTQYF.

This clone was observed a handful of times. In DNA, the CDR3 is TGTGCCTGGAGTAACGGGAACACTGAAGCTTTCTTT. This translates into CAWSNGNTEAFF. The V gene is TRBV30, the J gene TRBJ1-1; D is unresolved. V lost 2 bases and J lost 1, with 5 bases in between. The CDR3 spans 12 residues. Germline CDR1 reads GTSNPN; CDR2 reads SVGIG (reference sequence).

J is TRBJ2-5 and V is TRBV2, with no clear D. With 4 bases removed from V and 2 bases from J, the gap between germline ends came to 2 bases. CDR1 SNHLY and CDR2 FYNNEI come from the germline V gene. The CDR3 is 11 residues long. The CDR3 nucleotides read TGTGCCAGCAGTGTACAAGAGACCCAGTACTTC. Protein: CASSVQETQYF. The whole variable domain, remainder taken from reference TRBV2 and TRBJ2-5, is EPEVTQTPSHQVTQMGQEVILRCVPISNHLYFYWYRQILGQKVEFLVSFYNNEISEKSEIFDDQFSVERPDGSNFTLKIRSTKLEDSAMYFCASSVQETQYFGPGTRLLVL.

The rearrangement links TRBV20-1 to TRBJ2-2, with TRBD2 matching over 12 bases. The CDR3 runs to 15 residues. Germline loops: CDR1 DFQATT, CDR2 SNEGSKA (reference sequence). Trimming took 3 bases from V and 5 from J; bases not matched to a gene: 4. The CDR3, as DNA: TGCAGTGCTAGTTACGGACTAGCGGGGACCGGGGAGCTGTTTTTT. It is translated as CSASYGLAGTGELFF.

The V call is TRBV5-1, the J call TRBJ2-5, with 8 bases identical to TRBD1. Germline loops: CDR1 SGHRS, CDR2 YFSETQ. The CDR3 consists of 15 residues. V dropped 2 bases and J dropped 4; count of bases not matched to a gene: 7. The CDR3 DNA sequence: TGCGCCAGCAGCTTTTCCCCAGGGGGCTTAGAGACCCAGTACTTC. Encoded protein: CASSFSPGGLETQYF.

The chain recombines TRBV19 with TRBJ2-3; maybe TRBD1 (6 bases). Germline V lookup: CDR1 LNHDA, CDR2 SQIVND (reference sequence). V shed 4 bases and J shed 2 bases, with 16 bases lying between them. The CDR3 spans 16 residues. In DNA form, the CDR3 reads TGTGCCAGTAGTAAGGGGCAGGGGATTCACACAGATACGCAGTATTTT. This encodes CASSKGQGIHTDTQYF.

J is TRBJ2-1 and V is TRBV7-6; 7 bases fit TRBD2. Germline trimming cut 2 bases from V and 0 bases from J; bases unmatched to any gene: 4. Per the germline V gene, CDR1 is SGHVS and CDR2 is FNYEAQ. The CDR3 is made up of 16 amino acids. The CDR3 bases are TGTGCCAGCAGCTTACGAGCGGGGAGCTCCTACAATGAGCAGTTCTTC. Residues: CASSLRAGSSYNEQFF.

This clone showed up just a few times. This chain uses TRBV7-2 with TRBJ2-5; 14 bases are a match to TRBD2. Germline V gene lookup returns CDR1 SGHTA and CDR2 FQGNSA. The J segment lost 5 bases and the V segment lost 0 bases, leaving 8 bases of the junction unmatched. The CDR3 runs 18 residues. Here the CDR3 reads CASSLARLAGGPRETQYF. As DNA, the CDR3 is TGTGCCAGCAGCTTAGCCCGACTAGCGGGAGGGCCGAGGGAGACCCAGTACTTC.

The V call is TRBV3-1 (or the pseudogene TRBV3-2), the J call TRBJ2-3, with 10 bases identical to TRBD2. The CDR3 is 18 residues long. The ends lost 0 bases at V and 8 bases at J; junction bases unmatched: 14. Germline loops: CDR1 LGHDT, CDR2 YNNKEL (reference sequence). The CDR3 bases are TGTGCCAGCAGCCAAGAGCTTGCATGGTCTAGCGGGAGTGGTACGCAGTATTTT. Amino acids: CASSQELAWSSGSGTQYF.

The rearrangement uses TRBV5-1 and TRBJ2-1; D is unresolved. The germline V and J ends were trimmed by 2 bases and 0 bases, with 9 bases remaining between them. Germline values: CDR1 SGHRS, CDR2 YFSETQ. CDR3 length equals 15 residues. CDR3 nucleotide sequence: TGCGCCAGCAGCTTCGGGTTGGACTCCTACAATGAGCAGTTCTTC. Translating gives CASSFGLDSYNEQFF.

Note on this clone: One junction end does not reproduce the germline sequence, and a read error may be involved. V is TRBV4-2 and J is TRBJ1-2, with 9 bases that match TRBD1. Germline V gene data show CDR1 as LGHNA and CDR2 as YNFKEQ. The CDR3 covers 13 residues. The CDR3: CASSQDRGTGLAF. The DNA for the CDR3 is TGTGCCAGCAGCCAAGATCGCGGGACAGGGTTGGCTTTC.

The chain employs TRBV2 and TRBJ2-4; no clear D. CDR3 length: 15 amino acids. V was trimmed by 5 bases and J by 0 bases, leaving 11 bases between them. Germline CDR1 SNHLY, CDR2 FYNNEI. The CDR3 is CASSLEELAKNIQYF. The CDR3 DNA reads TGTGCCAGCAGTCTCGAGGAACTAGCCAAAAACATTCAGTACTTC.

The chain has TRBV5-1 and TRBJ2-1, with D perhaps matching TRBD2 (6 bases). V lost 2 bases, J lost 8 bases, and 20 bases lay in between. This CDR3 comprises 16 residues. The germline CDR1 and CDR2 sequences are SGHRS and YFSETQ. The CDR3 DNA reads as TGCGCCAGCAGCTTCGCGGCGGGGCCCCTCGGTGATGAGCAGTTCTTC. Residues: CASSFAAGPLGDEQFF.

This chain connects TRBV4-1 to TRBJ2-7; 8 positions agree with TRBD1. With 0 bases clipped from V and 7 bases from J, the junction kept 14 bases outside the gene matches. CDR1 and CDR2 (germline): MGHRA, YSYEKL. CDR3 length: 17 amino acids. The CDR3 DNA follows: TGCGCCAGCAGCCAAGATCCGGGGGCAGGACAGGGTAGAGAGCAGTACTTC. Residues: CASSQDPGAGQGREQYF.

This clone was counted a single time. CDR3 coding DNA: TGTGCCAGCAGCCGTACTAGCGTCACAGATACGCAGTATTTT. The encoded protein is CASSRTSVTDTQYF. The chain carries TRBV28 and TRBJ2-3; TRBD2 matches at 7 bases. Germline CDR1 reads MDHEN; CDR2 reads SYDVKM. The CDR3 is 14 amino acids. V trimming: 6 bases; J trimming: 2 bases; junction bases outside the gene matches: 5.